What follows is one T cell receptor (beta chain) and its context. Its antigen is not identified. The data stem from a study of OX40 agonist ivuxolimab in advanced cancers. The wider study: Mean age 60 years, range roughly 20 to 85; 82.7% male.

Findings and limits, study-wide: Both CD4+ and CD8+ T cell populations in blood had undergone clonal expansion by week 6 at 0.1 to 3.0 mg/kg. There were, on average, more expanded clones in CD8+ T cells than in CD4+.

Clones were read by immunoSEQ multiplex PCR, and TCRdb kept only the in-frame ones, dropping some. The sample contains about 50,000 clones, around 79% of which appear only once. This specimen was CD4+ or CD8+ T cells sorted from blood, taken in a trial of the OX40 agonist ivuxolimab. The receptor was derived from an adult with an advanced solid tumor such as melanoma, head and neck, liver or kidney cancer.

As DNA, the CDR3 is TGTGCCATCGGGGGGACAGAGACAGATACGCAGTATTTT. Amino acids: CAIGGTETDTQYF. V usage is TRBV10-3 and J usage is TRBJ2-3; a possible D gene is TRBD1 (7 bases). Germline-derived CDR1 and CDR2 are ENHRY and SYGVKD. V was cut by 8 bases and J by 3 bases, with 12 bases left in between. The CDR3 length is 13 residues.